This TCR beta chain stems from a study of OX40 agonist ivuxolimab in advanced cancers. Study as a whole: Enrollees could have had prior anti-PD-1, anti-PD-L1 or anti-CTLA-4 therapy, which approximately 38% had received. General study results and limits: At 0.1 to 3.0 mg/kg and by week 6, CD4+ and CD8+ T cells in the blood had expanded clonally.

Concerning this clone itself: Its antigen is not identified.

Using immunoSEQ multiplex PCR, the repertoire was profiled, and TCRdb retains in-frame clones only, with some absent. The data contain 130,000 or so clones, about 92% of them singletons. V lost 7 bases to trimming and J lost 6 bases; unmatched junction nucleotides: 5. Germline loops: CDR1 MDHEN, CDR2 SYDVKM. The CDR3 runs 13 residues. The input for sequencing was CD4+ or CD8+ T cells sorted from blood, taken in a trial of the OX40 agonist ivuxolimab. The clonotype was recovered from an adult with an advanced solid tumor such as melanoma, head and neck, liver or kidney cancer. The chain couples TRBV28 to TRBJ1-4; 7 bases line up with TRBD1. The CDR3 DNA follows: TGTGCCAGCACCGGACAGGTCGATGAAAAACTGTTTTTT. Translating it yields CASTGQVDEKLFF.